One and the same sample provided the 13 T cell receptor beta chains below, sequenced in a study of blood T cell repertoires in COVID-19. Repertoires were generated with immunoSEQ multiplex PCR, while TCRdb's copy carries only in-frame clones and drops some. The profile covers about 380,000 clones, with over 75% appearing a single time and 1.3% taken by the ten largest. The sequenced material came from PBMCs or T cells enriched from blood (not recorded which). Source of these receptors: a man between 25 and 39 years old who had recovered from COVID-19.

The chain combines TRBV27 with TRBJ2-1, with D perhaps TRBD1 (7 bases). Germline V gene lookup returns CDR1 MNHEY and CDR2 SMNVEV (reference sequence). V shed 6 bases and J shed 9 bases, with 15 bases lying between them. CDR3 length equals 13 residues. The CDR3 sequence is CASSPGGLSEQFF. The CDR3 bases are TGTGCCAGCAGCCCAGGGGGGCTGAGTGAGCAGTTCTTC.

In this sample, this clone turned up many times. The V and J genes are TRBV25-1 and TRBJ2-3; 7 nucleotides match TRBD1. The V segment lost 5 bases and the J segment 7 bases; nucleotides outside the gene matches: 6. This CDR3 has 13 residues. Germline V CDR1 and CDR2: MGHDK, SYGVNS. For the CDR3, the DNA is TGTGCCAGCAGTACAGGGGTCTCAAATACGCAGTATTTT. Its protein is CASSTGVSNTQYF.

The chain links TRBV30 to TRBJ1-6; TRBD1 might be the D (6 bases). CDR3 size: 13 residues. Germline V gene lookup returns CDR1 GTSNPN and CDR2 SVGIG (reference sequence). With 2 bases removed from V and 6 bases from J, the gap between germline ends came to 8 bases. CDR3 residues: CAWSTGLNSPLHF. The CDR3 nucleotides are TGTGCCTGGAGTACAGGGCTTAATTCACCCCTCCACTTT. The full variable domain, in which reference TRBV30 and TRBJ1-6 provide the parts outside the CDR3, is SQTIHQWPATLVQPVGSPLSLECTVEGTSNPNLYWYRQAAGRGLQLLFYSVGIGQISSEVPQNLSASRPQDRQFILSSKKLLLSDSGFYLCAWSTGLNSPLHFGNGTRLTVT.

This clone was counted a few times. The chain couples TRBV2 to TRBJ2-5; tentatively, D is TRBD1 (6 bases). With 10 bases removed from V and 5 bases from J, the gap between germline ends came to 14 bases. Per the germline V gene, CDR1 is SNHLY and CDR2 is FYNNEI. The CDR3 is 12 residues long. Here the CDR3 reads CAIRGGGETQYF. DNA for the CDR3: TGTGCCATCCGAGGGGGTGGGGAGACCCAGTACTTC.

This sequence joins TRBV6-5 and TRBJ1-6; tentative D call: TRBD1 (5 bases). Trimming stripped 10 bases from V and 8 bases from J, with 18 bases between. There are 14 residues in the CDR3. Germline CDR1 reads MNHEY; CDR2 reads SVGAGI. In DNA form, the CDR3 reads TGTGCCATCCGATTAGCAGGGACTCATTCACCCCTCCACTTT. Its protein product is CAIRLAGTHSPLHF.

This chain joins TRBV18 and TRBJ2-5; 9 positions match TRBD2. The germline CDR1 and CDR2 sequences are KGHSH and LQKENI. The CDR3 is 15 amino acids. Trimming removed 3 bases from V and 11 bases from J; junction bases left unmatched: 13. CDR3 residues: CASSPGLAQGEPQYF. The CDR3 bases are TGTGCCAGCTCACCCGGACTAGCGCAAGGGGAACCGCAGTACTTC. Based on the CDR3 plus reference TRBV18 and TRBJ2-5, the full variable domain is NAGVMQNPRHLVRRRGQEARLRCSPMKGHSHVYWYRQLPEEGLKFMVYLQKENIIDESGMPKERFSAEFPKEGPSILRIQQVVRGDSAAYFCASSPGLAQGEPQYFGPGTRLLVL.

This chain joins TRBV18 and TRBJ1-1; 7 positions match TRBD1. V was pared by 6 bases and J by 0 bases, with 10 bases of the junction left unmatched. The length of the CDR3 is 16 residues. From germline, CDR1 is KGHSH and CDR2 LQKENI. The CDR3 loop is CASSPGQVLLNTEAFF. CDR3 DNA: TGTGCCAGCTCCCCCGGACAGGTCCTACTGAACACTGAAGCTTTCTTT.

This chain joins TRBV6-6 and TRBJ1-2; a weak D match, TRBD1 (5 bases). The CDR3 length is 15 residues. CDR1 MNHNY and CDR2 SVGAGI come from the germline V gene (reference sequence). Trimming left V 4 bases short and J 0 bases short, with 12 bases between. In nucleotides, the CDR3 is TGTGCCAGCAGTTCTGGGGGGACGGCTAACTATGGCTACACCTTC. Protein sequence: CASSSGGTANYGYTF.

The chain carries TRBV18 and TRBJ1-1; possibly TRBD1 for D (6 bases). The V end lost 3 bases, the J end lost 7 bases, and 15 bases lay between the germline ends. Germline V gives CDR1 KGHSH, CDR2 LQKENI. The CDR3 has 14 residues. CDR3 DNA sequence: TGTGCCAGCTCACCCGGACAGAGCCAAAATGAAGCTTTCTTT. Translating gives CASSPGQSQNEAFF.

This chain connects TRBV6-2 or TRBV6-3 to TRBJ2-1; D is undetermined. Germline V CDR1 and CDR2: MNHEY, SVGEGT. V shed 2 bases and J shed 2 bases, with 7 bases lying between them. The CDR3 is 14 amino acids. CDR3: CASSYAETYNEQFF. Here the CDR3 DNA reads TGTGCCAGCAGTTACGCGGAAACCTACAATGAGCAGTTCTTC.

The V call is TRBV29-1, the J call TRBJ1-4; D possibly corresponds to TRBD1 (6 bases). Trimming removed 4 bases from V and 6 bases from J, with 9 bases in between. Germline CDR1 reads SQVTM; CDR2 reads ANQGSEA. The CDR3 contains 12 residues. CDR3 region: CSVGGQDEKLFF. In nucleotides, the CDR3 is TGCAGCGTTGGGGGGCAGGATGAAAAACTGTTTTTT.

V is TRBV12-3 or TRBV12-4 and J is TRBJ1-2; TRBD1 is a possible D gene (5 bases). The CDR3 is 12 amino acids. The V end was cut by 6 bases, the J end by 8 bases, with 13 bases between. CDR3 loop: CASSPGSWGYTF. The CDR3 coding sequence is TGTGCCAGCAGCCCAGGGTCATGGGGCTACACCTTC.

This clone appeared once. The chain carries TRBV18 and TRBJ1-2; weak D call: TRBD1 (6 bases). CDR3 length: 15 residues. Germline CDR1 reads KGHSH; CDR2 reads LQKENI. The ends were cut back, 3 bases at V and 0 bases at J, with 11 bases in the middle. CDR3 in DNA: TGTGCCAGCTCACCCGCAGGGGACACTAACTATGGCTACACCTTC. It translates to CASSPAGDTNYGYTF.